Here is one T cell receptor (beta chain) with its context. This entry comes from a study of blood T cell repertoires in COVID-19. TCRdb's copy holds only in-frame clones and misses some; the assay was immunoSEQ multiplex PCR. Of about 270,000 clones listed, around nine tenths were seen once; the top ten hold approximately 9%. The TCR was taken from a middle-aged man with active or convalescent COVID-19. Sequences were obtained from peripheral blood.

DNA for the CDR3: TGTGCCAGCACGCCGGGACAGGGATCCCGGGAGACCCAGTACTTC. Its protein product is CASTPGQGSRETQYF. The gene calls are TRBV11-2 and TRBJ2-5; 9 positions agree with TRBD1. CDR3 length: 15 residues. J lost 5 bases, V lost 7 bases, and 11 bases had no gene match. CDR1 is SGHAT, CDR2 FQNNGV, per germline. The full variable domain, with the rest looked up from reference TRBV11-2 and TRBJ2-5, is EAGVAQSPRYKIIEKRQSVAFWCNPISGHATLYWYQQILGQGPKLLIQFQNNGVVDDSQLPKDRFSAERLKGVDSTLKIQPAKLEDSAVYLCASTPGQGSRETQYFGPGTRLLVL.